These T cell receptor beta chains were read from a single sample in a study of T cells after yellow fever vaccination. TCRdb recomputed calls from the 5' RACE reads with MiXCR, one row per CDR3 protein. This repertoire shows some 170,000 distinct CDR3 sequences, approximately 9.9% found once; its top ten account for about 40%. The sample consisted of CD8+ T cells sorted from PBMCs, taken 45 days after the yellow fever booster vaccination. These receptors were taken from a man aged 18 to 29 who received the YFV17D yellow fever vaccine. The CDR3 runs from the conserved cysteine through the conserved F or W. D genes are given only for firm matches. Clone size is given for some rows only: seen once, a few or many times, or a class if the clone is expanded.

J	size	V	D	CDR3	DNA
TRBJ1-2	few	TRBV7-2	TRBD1	CASSSPLRGQGNYGYTF	TGTGCCAGCAGCTCACCGCTTAGGGGACAGGGAAACTATGGCTACACCTTC
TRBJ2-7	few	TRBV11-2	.	CASSLGVWGAYEQYF	TGTGCCAGCAGCTTAGGTGTTTGGGGGGCCTACGAGCAGTACTTC
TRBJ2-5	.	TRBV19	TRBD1	CASSIFTGGETQYF	TGTGCCAGTAGTATCTTCACAGGGGGTGAGACCCAGTACTTC
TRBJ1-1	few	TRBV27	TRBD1	CASSLSTGAPEAFF	TGTGCCAGCAGTTTATCCACAGGGGCTCCTGAAGCTTTCTTT
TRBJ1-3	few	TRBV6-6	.	CASTLVRTGNTIYF	TGTGCCAGCACCCTCGTCCGGACCGGAAACACCATATATTTT
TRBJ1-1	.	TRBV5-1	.	CASSLEGQPLMNTEAFF	TGCGCCAGCAGCTTGGAAGGGCAGCCTTTAATGAACACTGAAGCTTTCTTT
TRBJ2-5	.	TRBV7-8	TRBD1	CATGTGGRQETQYF	TGTGCCACCGGGACAGGCGGGCGCCAAGAGACCCAGTACTTC
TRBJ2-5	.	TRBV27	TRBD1	CASSSDRGSETQYF	TGTGCCAGCAGTTCGGACAGGGGGTCAGAGACCCAGTACTTC
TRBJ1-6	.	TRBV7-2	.	CASSRRGENSPLHF	TGTGCCAGCAGCCGCCGGGGGGAAAATTCACCCCTCCACTTT
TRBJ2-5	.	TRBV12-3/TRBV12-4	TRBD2	CASWGGEETQYF	TGTGCCTCATGGGGGGGGGAAGAGACCCAGTACTTC
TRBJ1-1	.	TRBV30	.	CAWGWGGWNTEAFF	TGTGCCTGGGGGTGGGGAGGATGGAACACTGAAGCTTTCTTT
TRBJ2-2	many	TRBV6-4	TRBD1	CASSDGQGAGELFF	TGTGCCAGCAGTGACGGACAGGGGGCCGGGGAGCTGTTTTTT
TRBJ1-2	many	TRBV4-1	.	CASSQARTRGDYGYTF	TGCGCCAGCAGCCAAGCCAGGACGAGGGGGGACTATGGCTACACCTTC
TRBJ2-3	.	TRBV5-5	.	CASSWDTQYF	TGTGCCAGCAGCTGGGATACGCAGTATTTT
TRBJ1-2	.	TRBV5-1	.	CASSLGASGGYTF	TGCGCCAGCAGCTTGGGGGCCTCGGGGGGCTACACCTTC
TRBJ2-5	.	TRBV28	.	CASSSTRTVYQETQYF	TGTGCCAGCAGTTCTACCCGGACGGTGTACCAAGAGACCCAGTACTTC
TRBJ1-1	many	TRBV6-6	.	CAYREGTEAFF	TGTGCTTACAGGGAAGGCACTGAAGCTTTCTTT
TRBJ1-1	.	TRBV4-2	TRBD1	CASRTEQGGTEAFF	TGTGCCAGCAGAACTGAACAGGGGGGCACTGAAGCTTTCTTT
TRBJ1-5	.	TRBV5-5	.	CASSLVQFSSQPQHF	TGTGCCAGCAGCTTGGTACAGTTTAGTAGTCAGCCCCAGCATTTT
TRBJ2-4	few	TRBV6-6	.	CASSYGQPPNIQYF	TGTGCCAGCAGTTACGGGCAGCCCCCAAACATTCAGTACTTC
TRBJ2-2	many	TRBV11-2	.	CASGWGTNTGELFF	TGTGCCAGCGGGTGGGGCACGAACACCGGGGAGCTGTTTTTT
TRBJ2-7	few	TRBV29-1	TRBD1	CSVAGQGYEQYF	TGCAGCGTTGCGGGACAGGGCTACGAGCAGTACTTC